This is a list of T cell receptor beta chains from one sample in a study of blood T cell repertoires in COVID-19. Using immunoSEQ multiplex PCR, the repertoire was profiled, and TCRdb retains in-frame clones only, with some absent. The sample has some 220,000 clones, about four fifths seen once; the top ten hold roughly 2.4%. Sequencing was carried out using peripheral blood. The source of these receptors is a woman aged 60-70 years with acute or convalescent COVID-19. Both conserved end residues are part of each CDR3. The D gene is left open where the match is weak. Rows may omit the clone size; those that give it use once, few, many or a size class.

j_call,d_call,v_call,clone_size,cdr3_aa,cdr3_nt
TRBJ2-3,NA,TRBV6-6,NA,CASSSDGSTDTQYF,TGTGCCAGCAGTTCAGACGGGAGCACAGATACGCAGTATTTT
TRBJ2-5,TRBD2,TRBV9,few,CASSRGSRLAEETQYF,TGTGCCAGCAGCCGGGGTAGCCGACTAGCGGAAGAGACCCAGTACTTC
TRBJ2-5,NA,TRBV5-1,NA,CASKDPGVETQYF,TGCGCCAGCAAGGACCCGGGGGTGGAGACCCAGTACTTC
TRBJ1-2,NA,TRBV29-1,once,CSVAREENYGYTF,TGCAGCGTAGCGAGAGAGGAGAACTATGGCTACACCTTC
TRBJ1-1,NA,TRBV6-1,NA,CASSEAQQGNTEAFF,TGTGCCAGCAGTGAAGCCCAACAGGGGAACACTGAAGCTTTCTTT
TRBJ1-4,TRBD1,TRBV2,NA,CASSEGTTGGIEKLFF,TGTGCCAGCAGTGAAGGGACGACAGGGGGGATTGAAAAACTGTTTTTT
TRBJ1-2,TRBD1,TRBV7-9,NA,CASSLGQGVNYGYTF,TGTGCCAGCAGCTTAGGACAGGGAGTTAACTATGGCTACACCTTC
TRBJ2-1,TRBD1,TRBV19,NA,CASSRGQYPNNEQFF,TGTGCCAGTAGTAGGGGACAGTATCCTAACAATGAGCAGTTCTTC
TRBJ1-1,NA,TRBV12-3/TRBV12-4,NA,CASNGGSTEAFF,TGTGCCAGCAACGGGGGTTCCACTGAAGCTTTCTTT
TRBJ2-7,NA,TRBV18,NA,CASSLRQMTYEQYF,TGTGCCAGCTCATTGAGACAGATGACCTACGAGCAGTACTTC
TRBJ1-1,NA,TRBV18,NA,CASSPQKQPQHSNTEAFF,TGTGCCAGCTCACCACAGAAACAGCCCCAACACTCCAACACTGAAGCTTTCTTT
TRBJ2-3,TRBD2,TRBV7-9,NA,CASSLVARLAAHTDTQYF,TGTGCCAGCAGCTTAGTTGCCCGACTAGCGGCCCACACAGATACGCAGTATTTT
TRBJ1-1,TRBD1,TRBV5-1,NA,CASSLGQGFTEAFF,TGCGCCAGCAGCCTTGGACAGGGGTTCACTGAAGCTTTCTTT
TRBJ2-1,TRBD2,TRBV5-1,NA,CASGGLSGEGNEQFF,TGCGCCAGCGGGGGGCTTAGCGGGGAAGGTAATGAGCAGTTCTTC
TRBJ2-1,TRBD2,TRBV3-1/TRBV3-2,NA,CASSPTSGGYNEQFF,TGTGCCAGCAGCCCTACTAGCGGGGGGTACAATGAGCAGTTCTTC